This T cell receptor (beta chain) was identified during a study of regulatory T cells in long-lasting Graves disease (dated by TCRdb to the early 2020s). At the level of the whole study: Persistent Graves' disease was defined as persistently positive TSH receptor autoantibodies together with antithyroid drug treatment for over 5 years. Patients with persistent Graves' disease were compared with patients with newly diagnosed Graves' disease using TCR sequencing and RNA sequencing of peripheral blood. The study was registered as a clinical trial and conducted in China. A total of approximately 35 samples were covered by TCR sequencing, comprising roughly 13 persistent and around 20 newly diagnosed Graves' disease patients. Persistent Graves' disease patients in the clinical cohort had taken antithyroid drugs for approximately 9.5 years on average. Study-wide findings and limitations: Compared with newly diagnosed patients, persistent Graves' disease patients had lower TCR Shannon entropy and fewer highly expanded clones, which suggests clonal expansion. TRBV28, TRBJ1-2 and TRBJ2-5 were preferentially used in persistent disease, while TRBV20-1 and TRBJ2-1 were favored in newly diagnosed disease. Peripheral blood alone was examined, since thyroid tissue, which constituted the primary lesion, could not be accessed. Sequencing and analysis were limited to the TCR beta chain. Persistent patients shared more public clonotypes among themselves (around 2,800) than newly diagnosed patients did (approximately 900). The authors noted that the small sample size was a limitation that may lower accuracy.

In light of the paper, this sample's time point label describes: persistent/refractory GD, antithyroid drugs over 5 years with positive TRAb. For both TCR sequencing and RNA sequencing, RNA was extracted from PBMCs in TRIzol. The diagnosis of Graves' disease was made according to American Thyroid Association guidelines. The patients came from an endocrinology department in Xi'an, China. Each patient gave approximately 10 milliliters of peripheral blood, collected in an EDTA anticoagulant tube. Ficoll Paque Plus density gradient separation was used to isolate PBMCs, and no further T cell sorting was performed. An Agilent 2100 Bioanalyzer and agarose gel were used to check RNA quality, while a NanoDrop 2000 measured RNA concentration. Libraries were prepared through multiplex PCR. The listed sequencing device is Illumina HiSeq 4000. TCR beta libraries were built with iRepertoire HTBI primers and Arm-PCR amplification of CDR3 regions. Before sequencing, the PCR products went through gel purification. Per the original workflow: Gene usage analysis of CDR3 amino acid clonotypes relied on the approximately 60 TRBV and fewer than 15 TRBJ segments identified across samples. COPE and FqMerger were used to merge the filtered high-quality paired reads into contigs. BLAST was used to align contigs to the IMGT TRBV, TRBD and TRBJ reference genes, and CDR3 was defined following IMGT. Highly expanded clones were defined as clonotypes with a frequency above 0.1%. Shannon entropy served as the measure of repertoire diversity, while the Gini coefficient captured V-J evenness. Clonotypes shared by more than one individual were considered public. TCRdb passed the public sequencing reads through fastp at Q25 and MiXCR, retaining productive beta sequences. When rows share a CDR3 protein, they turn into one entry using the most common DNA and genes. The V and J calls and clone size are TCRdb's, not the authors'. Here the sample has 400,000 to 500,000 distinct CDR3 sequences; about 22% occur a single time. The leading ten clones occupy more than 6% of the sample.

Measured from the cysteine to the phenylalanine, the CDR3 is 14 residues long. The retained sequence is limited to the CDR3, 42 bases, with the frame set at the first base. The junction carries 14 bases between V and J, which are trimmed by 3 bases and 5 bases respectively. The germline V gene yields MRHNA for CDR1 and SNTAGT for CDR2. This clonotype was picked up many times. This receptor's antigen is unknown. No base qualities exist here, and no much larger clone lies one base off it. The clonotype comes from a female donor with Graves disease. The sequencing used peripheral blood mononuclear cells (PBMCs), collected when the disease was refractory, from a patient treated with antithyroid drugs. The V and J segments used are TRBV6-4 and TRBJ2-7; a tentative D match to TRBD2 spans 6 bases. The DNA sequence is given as TGTGCCAGCAGTGAGACGCCGCGGGGCAACGAGCAGTACTTC. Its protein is CASSETPRGNEQYF.